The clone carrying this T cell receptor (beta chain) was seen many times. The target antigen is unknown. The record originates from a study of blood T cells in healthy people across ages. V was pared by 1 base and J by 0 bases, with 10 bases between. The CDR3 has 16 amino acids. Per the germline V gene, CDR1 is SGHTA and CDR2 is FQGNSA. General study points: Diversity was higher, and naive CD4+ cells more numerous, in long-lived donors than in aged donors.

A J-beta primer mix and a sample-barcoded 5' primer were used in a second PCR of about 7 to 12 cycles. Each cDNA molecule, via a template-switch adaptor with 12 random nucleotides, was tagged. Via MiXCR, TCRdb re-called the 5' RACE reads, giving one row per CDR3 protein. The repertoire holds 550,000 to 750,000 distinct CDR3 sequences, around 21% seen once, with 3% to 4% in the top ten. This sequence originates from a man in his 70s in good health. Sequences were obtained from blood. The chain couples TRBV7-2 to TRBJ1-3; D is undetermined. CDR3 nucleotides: TGTGCCAGCAGCTTAGGCTCAGTGAGCTCTGGAAACACCATATATTTT. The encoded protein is CASSLGSVSSGNTIYF.